This is a list of T cell receptor beta chains from one sample in a study of T cell repertoires in cytomegalovirus infection. TCRdb fed the reads into MiXCR, producing one record per CDR3 protein. The data contain roughly 230,000 distinct CDR3 sequences, about 15% of them singletons. Specimen: CD8+ T cells from PBMCs. Every receptor here comes from a human donor in good health (CMV status not recorded). Some clones in this sample may be carry-over from other donors' samples. Each CDR3 is given without its conserved first and last residue. The order of the fields is V gene, J gene, CDR3 protein.

v_gene: TRBV19
j_gene: TRBJ1-2
CDR3aa: ASSIETGQNYGYT

v_gene: TRBV7-9
j_gene: TRBJ2-1
CDR3aa: ASSSSLGNEQF

v_gene: TRBV25-1
j_gene: TRBJ1-1
CDR3aa: ASGEAAEAF

v_gene: TRBV5-1
j_gene: TRBJ2-7
CDR3aa: ASSVGLAGSYEQY

v_gene: TRBV6-6
j_gene: TRBJ1-5
CDR3aa: ASSPDAYSNQPQH

v_gene: TRBV12-3/TRBV12-4
j_gene: TRBJ1-1
CDR3aa: ASSPGGHMNTEAF

v_gene: TRBV28
j_gene: TRBJ2-5
CDR3aa: ASRWGPGRETQY

v_gene: TRBV7-9
j_gene: TRBJ2-3
CDR3aa: ASKFTDTQY

v_gene: TRBV28
j_gene: TRBJ2-7
CDR3aa: ASSFSGQGANEQY

v_gene: TRBV7-8
j_gene: TRBJ2-7
CDR3aa: ASSFDRPGDEQY

v_gene: TRBV5-6
j_gene: TRBJ2-5
CDR3aa: ASSGQVQETQY

v_gene: TRBV12-3/TRBV12-4
j_gene: TRBJ1-5
CDR3aa: ASTTGGYNQPQH

v_gene: TRBV23-1
j_gene: TRBJ2-7
CDR3aa: ASSLRRGLYEQY

v_gene: TRBV11-2
j_gene: TRBJ2-7
CDR3aa: ASSKIGRLAGELSSYEQY

v_gene: TRBV28
j_gene: TRBJ2-5
CDR3aa: ASSLLGGGPGGPQETQY

v_gene: TRBV7-2
j_gene: TRBJ2-1
CDR3aa: ASSLELAGAYNEQF

v_gene: TRBV12-3/TRBV12-4
j_gene: TRBJ2-7
CDR3aa: ASAQGLYEQY

v_gene: TRBV29-1
j_gene: TRBJ1-2
CDR3aa: SASHGAGYGYT

v_gene: TRBV20-1
j_gene: TRBJ1-5
CDR3aa: SAADLTGQPQH

v_gene: TRBV20-1
j_gene: TRBJ1-2
CDR3aa: SAGGDPTGFLYT

v_gene: TRBV6-5
j_gene: TRBJ2-7
CDR3aa: ASRTFRDRGPYEQY

v_gene: TRBV6-1
j_gene: TRBJ1-2
CDR3aa: ASSGPGQTNYGYT

v_gene: TRBV11-2
j_gene: TRBJ2-6
CDR3aa: ASSWLGTGGSGANVLT

v_gene: TRBV28
j_gene: TRBJ1-5
CDR3aa: ASSPGAYGNQPQH

v_gene: TRBV6-5
j_gene: TRBJ2-3
CDR3aa: ASTDSRGDTQY

v_gene: TRBV13
j_gene: TRBJ2-3
CDR3aa: ASSLIALQPTDTQY

v_gene: TRBV20-1
j_gene: TRBJ2-7
CDR3aa: SAPDVSGGAGEQY

v_gene: TRBV27
j_gene: TRBJ2-7
CDR3aa: ASSFQQTYEQY

v_gene: TRBV6-5
j_gene: TRBJ2-1
CDR3aa: ASSRSQGRRNEQF

v_gene: TRBV5-6
j_gene: TRBJ2-7
CDR3aa: APTGTYLWEQY

v_gene: TRBV2
j_gene: TRBJ2-7
CDR3aa: ASSEGYLDSYEQY